The text below deals with one T cell receptor (beta chain). Its target is not known. The data stem from a study of shared clonotypes between healthy human individuals. Study-wide results and limits: Shared clonotypes: 4.5% to 5% naive CD4, 3.5% to 4% naive CD8, about 2.4% memory CD4, approximately 0.37% memory CD8.

The naive CD8 population came from CD45RO-negative cells selected for CCR7, without terminally differentiated effector memory CD45RA+ cells. Only in-frame clones appear in the TCRdb table, and some are missing; sequencing was by immunoSEQ multiplex PCR. Here the sample spans millions of clones, less than 95% being singletons. Specimen: naive CD8+ T cells sorted from blood. The TCR originated in a man younger than 35 in good health.

The CDR3 region is CASSLAFPNTEAFF. The CDR3 nucleotides read TGTGCCAGCAGCTTAGCTTTTCCGAACACTGAAGCTTTCTTT. J is TRBJ1-1 and V is TRBV7-2, with D unclear. Trimming pared 0 bases from V and 1 base from J, leaving 6 bases between. Germline V gene data show CDR1 as SGHTA and CDR2 as FQGNSA. This CDR3 has 14 residues. Looking up the rest from reference TRBV7-2 and TRBJ1-1 gives the full variable domain: GAGVSQSPSNKVTEKGKDVELRCDPISGHTALYWYRQSLGQGLEFLIYFQGNSAPDKSGLPSDRFSAERTGGSVSTLTIQRTQQEDSAVYLCASSLAFPNTEAFFGQGTRLTVV.